These T cell receptor beta chains were read from a single sample in a study of blood T cell repertoires in COVID-19. Sequenced by immunoSEQ multiplex PCR; TCRdb stores in-frame clones only, minus some. The profile shows around 400,000 clones, roughly four fifths of them singletons. Sequenced input: PBMCs or T cells enriched from blood (not recorded which). These receptors originate from a woman between 45 and 65 years old who had recovered from COVID-19. Both conserved end residues are part of each CDR3. A D gene is named only where the DNA matches it firmly. A row's size may be missing; if present it is once, few, many or a size class.

d_gene,abundance,v_gene,j_gene,CDR3aa,CDR3nt
-,-,TRBV4-2,TRBJ1-4,CASSQGRAGKLFF,TGTGCCAGCAGCCAAGGTCGGGCGGGAAAACTGTTTTTT
TRBD2,-,TRBV11-3,TRBJ2-1,CASSLDGGLAEQFF,TGTGCCAGCAGCTTAGACGGGGGACTAGCGGAGCAGTTCTTC
-,-,TRBV7-9,TRBJ1-1,CASSFAAANPEAFF,TGTGCCAGCAGCTTTGCGGCGGCGAACCCTGAAGCTTTCTTT
-,-,TRBV5-1,TRBJ2-3,CASSLTSPPADTQYF,TGCGCCAGCAGCTTGACTAGCCCCCCGGCGGATACGCAGTATTTT
TRBD2,few,TRBV5-1,TRBJ2-7,CASSSLAGGSYEQYF,TGCGCCAGCAGCTCGCTAGCGGGGGGTTCCTACGAGCAGTACTTC
-,-,TRBV19,TRBJ1-1,CASSNPPGTEAFF,TGTGCCAGTAGTAATCCACCCGGCACTGAAGCTTTCTTT
-,once,TRBV9,TRBJ1-2,CASSPGGRSGYTF,TGTGCCAGCAGCCCGGGGGGCAGGTCCGGCTACACCTTC
TRBD2,-,TRBV28,TRBJ2-7,CASSHLLAGEYEQYF,TGTGCCAGCAGTCACCTACTAGCGGGAGAGTACGAGCAGTACTTC
TRBD1,-,TRBV7-9,TRBJ1-4,CASSLQGTGTNEKLFF,TGTGCCAGCAGCCTACAGGGGACTGGCACTAATGAAAAACTGTTTTTT
-,-,TRBV7-2,TRBJ1-2,CASSFQGSANYGYTF,TGTGCCAGCAGCTTCCAGGGTTCTGCTAACTATGGCTACACCTTC
TRBD1,-,TRBV4-3,TRBJ1-6,CASSQTGTANSPLHF,TGCGCCAGCAGCCAAACCGGGACAGCGAATTCACCCCTCCACTTT
-,once,TRBV5-6,TRBJ2-7,CASSTWVGPDPYEQYF,TGTGCCAGCAGCACGTGGGTGGGGCCCGACCCATACGAGCAGTACTTC
TRBD1,-,TRBV6-5,TRBJ1-4,CASSRGQGLGEKLFF,TGTGCCAGCAGTAGAGGACAGGGGCTTGGTGAAAAACTGTTTTTT
TRBD2,once,TRBV5-1,TRBJ2-1,CASSLDGGGAKFF,TGCGCCAGCAGCCTGGACGGCGGGGGGGCGAAGTTCTTC
-,-,TRBV5-8,TRBJ1-5,CASSLAQGWQPQHF,TGTGCCAGCAGCTTGGCCCAGGGTTGGCAGCCCCAGCATTTT
TRBD1,-,TRBV19,TRBJ1-1,CASRDRQNTEAFF,TGTGCCAGTAGGGACAGGCAGAACACTGAAGCTTTCTTT
-,-,TRBV5-1,TRBJ1-6,CASSLGDSTYNSPLHF,TGCGCCAGCAGCTTGGGAGACAGTACCTATAATTCACCCCTCCACTTT
-,-,TRBV27,TRBJ1-1,CASSSSVWGLITEAFF,TGTGCCAGCAGTTCGTCCGTGTGGGGGCTGATAACTGAAGCTTTCTTT
-,-,TRBV2,TRBJ1-2,CASNEGVSDGYTF,TGTGCCAGCAACGAGGGGGTGTCGGATGGCTACACCTTC
-,-,TRBV7-9,TRBJ1-5,CASSLEGVSNQPQHF,TGTGCCAGCAGCTTAGAGGGGGTTTCCAATCAGCCCCAGCATTTT
-,-,TRBV11-2,TRBJ1-5,CASSLNRDQPQHF,TGTGCCAGCAGCTTAAACAGGGATCAGCCCCAGCATTTT
TRBD2,-,TRBV9,TRBJ2-3,CASSVVAGGTDTQYF,TGTGCCAGCAGCGTAGTAGCGGGAGGGACAGATACGCAGTATTTT
-,-,TRBV24-1,TRBJ2-1,CATSAPPSYNEQFF,TGTGCCACCAGTGCCCCCCCCAGCTACAATGAGCAGTTCTTC
TRBD1,-,TRBV5-1,TRBJ1-6,CASSRDSNSPLHF,TGCGCCAGCAGCCGGGACAGTAATTCACCCCTCCACTTT
TRBD1,-,TRBV18,TRBJ2-7,CASSPTGGRDEQYF,TGTGCCAGCTCCCCGACAGGGGGCCGGGACGAGCAGTACTTC
-,-,TRBV3-1/TRBV3-2,TRBJ2-7,CASSQEPQGTYEQYF,TGTGCCAGCAGCCAAGAACCCCAGGGGACCTACGAGCAGTACTTC
-,few,TRBV15,TRBJ1-2,CATSRYGGSNYGYTF,TGTGCCACCAGCAGATACGGCGGTTCCAACTATGGCTACACCTTC
TRBD2,once,TRBV18,TRBJ2-7,CASSPRTSGSYEQYF,TGTGCCAGCTCACCCCGGACTAGCGGGAGTTACGAGCAGTACTTC